The 27 T cell receptor beta chains below were found in one sample sequenced in a study of identical twins (dated by TCRdb to 2015 to 2016). The library was built by means of 5' RACE. TCRdb lists the instrument as Illumina HiSeq 2000. TCRdb reprocessing: public reads trimmed at Q25 with fastp, clones called with MiXCR, in-frame beta chains kept. Every distinct CDR3 protein forms one entry, paired with its most common genes and DNA. The sample includes roughly 1,500,000 distinct CDR3 sequences, with roughly 35% observed a single time. Together, the top ten hold less than 0.35% of the sample. The specimen sequenced was cord blood. All receptors derive from a newborn girl in good health.

This clonotype was observed a few times. The gene calls are TRBV11-2 and TRBJ1-6; D gene ambiguous. Trimming removed 1 base from V and 7 bases from J, with 14 bases in between. The CDR3 has 16 amino acids. The germline CDR1 and CDR2 sequences are SGHAT and FQNNGV. DNA of the CDR3: TGTGCCAGCAGCTTAGGGTCTGCTGTAGGGAATTCACCCCTCCACTTT. Protein: CASSLGSAVGNSPLHF.

In this sample, this clonotype turned up a few times. This chain connects TRBV28 to TRBJ1-1; 8 bases fit TRBD1. The CDR3 totals 14 residues. CDR1 is MDHEN, CDR2 SYDVKM, per germline. V was clipped by 7 bases and J by 4 bases; unmatched bases: 8. CDR3: CASIPDRVGTEAFF. As DNA, the CDR3 is TGTGCCAGCATCCCGGACAGGGTGGGCACTGAAGCTTTCTTT.

This clonotype was seen a few times. The rearrangement uses TRBV25-1 and TRBJ1-6; the match to TRBD1 covers 9 bases. The CDR3 is 14 residues long. Germline CDR1 MGHDK, CDR2 SYGVNS. V shed 4 bases, J shed 10 bases, and the junction held 5 bases outside the gene matches. The CDR3 sequence: CASSGGQGWSPLHF. CDR3 in DNA: TGTGCCAGCAGTGGGGGACAGGGTTGGTCACCCCTCCACTTT. Variable domain in full (rest from reference TRBV25-1 and TRBJ1-6): EADIYQTPRYLVIGTGKKITLECSQTMGHDKMYWYQQDPGMELHLIHYSYGVNSTEKGDLSSESTVSRIRTEHFPLTLESARPSHTSQYLCASSGGQGWSPLHFGNGTRLTVT.

This clonotype has just a few counts. The chain uses TRBV20-1 and TRBJ2-7, with D tentatively TRBD1 (6 bases). Trimming pared 2 bases from V and 3 bases from J, leaving 11 bases between. The V gene's germline CDR1 is DFQATT and CDR2 SNEGSKA (reference sequence). The CDR3 has 13 amino acids. For the CDR3, the DNA is TGCAGTGCTAGAAGGAAGGGGGTCTACGAGCAGTACTTC. It encodes CSARRKGVYEQYF.

The V gene is TRBV28, the J gene TRBJ2-3; TRBD1 matches 10 bases. Germline V gene lookup returns CDR1 MDHEN and CDR2 SYDVKM. The trim removed 5 bases at V and 5 bases at J, leaving 13 bases unmatched. The CDR3 loop spans 17 amino acids. The CDR3 coding sequence is TGTGCCAGCAGTAACCATCCAGGGACAGGGGATGGAGATACGCAGTATTTT. Translated: CASSNHPGTGDGDTQYF.

Remarks on this clonotype: The final CDR3 position lacks the conserved phenylalanine or tryptophan, pointing to a likely read error. This chain uses TRBV4-2 with TRBJ2-6; possible D gene TRBD1, 6 bases. The CDR3 loop spans 17 amino acids. Trimming shortened V by 2 bases and J by 0 bases, and 11 bases separated the two germline ends. CDR1 is LGHNA, CDR2 YNFKEQ, per germline. CDR3 residues: CASSQPQGTSGANVLTL. The CDR3 nucleotides read TGTGCCAGCAGCCAACCACAGGGAACCTCTGGGGCCAACGTCCTGACTTTG.

This clonotype was detected many times. The rearrangement joins TRBV12-3 or TRBV12-4 to TRBJ2-7, with D unresolved. CDR3 size: 13 residues. Between the trimmed V and J ends, which lost 5 bases and 6 bases, there was a span of 14 bases. The CDR3 here is CASSHLESGEQYF. In DNA, the CDR3 is TGTGCCAGCAGTCACCTGGAGTCCGGCGAGCAGTACTTC.

The chain links TRBV20-1 to TRBJ1-2; D is perhaps TRBD1 (5 bases). Germline values: CDR1 DFQATT, CDR2 SNEGSKA (reference sequence). This CDR3 spans 16 amino acids. V lost 1 base and J lost 7, with 22 bases in between. CDR3 sequence (DNA): TGCAGTGCTAGAGGAAAATTTGGGGGGACTGGCTTTGGCTACACCTTC. Translating gives CSARGKFGGTGFGYTF.

The chain recombines TRBV5-1 with TRBJ2-1; 8 bases are shared with TRBD2. The length of the CDR3 is 16 residues. Germline V gene lookup returns CDR1 SGHRS and CDR2 YFSETQ. The V segment lost 3 bases and the J segment 3 bases; nucleotides outside the gene matches: 8. CDR3 DNA sequence: TGCGCCAGCAGCTCGGGAGGGGACATCTACTACAATGAGCAGTTCTTC. As protein: CASSSGGDIYYNEQFF.

The CDR3 DNA follows: TGTGCCAGCAGTTTAAACTTGGGTCTCTCCTCCTACGAGCAGTACTTC. Translation gives CASSLNLGLSSYEQYF. V is TRBV27 and J is TRBJ2-7; D unresolved. CDR1 and CDR2 (germline): MNHEY, SMNVEV (reference sequence). V lost 2 bases and J 0 bases, leaving 14 bases between the germline ends. The CDR3 consists of 16 residues.

In its sample, this clonotype was seen a few times. This sequence joins TRBV13 and TRBJ2-5; D not certain. CDR1 PRHDT and CDR2 FYEKMQ come from the germline V gene (reference sequence). This CDR3 is built from 13 residues. V was pared by 2 bases and J by 11 bases, with 15 bases between. CDR3 loop: CASSLLRQKEQYF. In DNA form, the CDR3 reads TGTGCCAGCAGCTTATTGCGCCAAAAAGAGCAGTACTTC. The full variable domain, with the rest looked up from reference TRBV13 and TRBJ2-5, is AAGVIQSPRHLIKEKRETATLKCYPIPRHDTVYWYQQGPGQDPQFLISFYEKMQSDKGSIPDRFSAQQFSDYHSELNMSSLELGDSALYFCASSLLRQKEQYFGPGTRLLVL.

This clonotype was counted between two and nine times. The chain carries TRBV27 and TRBJ2-3; the match to TRBD2 covers 12 bases. This CDR3 region has 19 residues. CDR1 is MNHEY and CDR2 is SMNVEV in the germline V gene (reference sequence). Losses at the gene ends were 3 bases for V and 6 bases for J; bases not matched to a gene: 16. The CDR3 nucleotides are TGTGCCAGCAGTTTTATTTCGGGACTAGCGGGTCCCGCGCCGGATACGCAGTATTTT. Translation: CASSFISGLAGPAPDTQYF.

This chain uses TRBV4-2 with TRBJ2-5; D not resolved. The ends were cut back, 1 base at V and 7 bases at J, with 4 bases in the middle. This CDR3 comprises 11 residues. Per germline, CDR1 LGHNA and CDR2 YNFKEQ. CDR3 sequence: CASSQGTTQYF. CDR3 coding DNA: TGTGCCAGCAGCCAAGGCACGACCCAGTACTTC.

The DNA of the CDR3 is TGTGCCAGCAGTTACGCGATGGACAGGGAAGGCACTGAAGCTTTCTTT. It encodes CASSYAMDREGTEAFF. The rearrangement uses TRBV6-6 and TRBJ1-1; 8 nucleotides line up with TRBD1. The CDR3 consists of 16 residues. Trimming cost V 2 bases and J 4 bases; bases outside gene matches: 9. Per germline, CDR1 MNHNY and CDR2 SVGAGI (reference sequence).

There are a few counts of this clonotype. V gene TRBV7-9 combines with J gene TRBJ1-5; D may be TRBD1 (6 bases). Trimming took off 4 bases at V and 5 bases at J, with 9 bases between the two ends. From germline, CDR1 is SEHNR and CDR2 FQNEAQ (reference sequence). This CDR3 contains 13 residues. For the CDR3, the DNA is TGTGCCAGCAGCTCGGACAGCCATCAGCCCCAGCATTTT. This codes for CASSSDSHQPQHF.

Points on this clonotype: This may arise from a read error, as a much more abundant clone is one base away. The rearrangement joins TRBV12-3 or TRBV12-4 to TRBJ2-7, with D unresolved. The CDR3 sequence is 12 residues long. Trimming shortened V by 3 bases and J by 3 bases, and 6 bases separated the two germline ends. The CDR3 DNA reads TGTGCCAGCAGTTTTTACCGCTACGAGCAGTACTTC. Encoded protein: CASSFYRYEQYF.

DNA for the CDR3: TGTGCCACACAAAATGGACAACTTAACTATGGCTACACCTTC. This codes for CATQNGQLNYGYTF. The gene calls are TRBV2 and TRBJ1-2, with D possibly being TRBD1 (5 bases). Trimming shortened V by 10 bases and J by 1 base, and 16 bases separated the two germline ends. Looked up from germline, CDR1 is SNHLY and CDR2 is FYNNEI. The CDR3 is made up of 14 amino acids.

The chain uses TRBV20-1 and TRBJ2-7; D is unclear. Germline CDR1 is DFQATT and CDR2 is SNEGSKA (reference sequence). This CDR3 contains 14 residues. Deletions cut 6 bases from V and 0 bases from J, with 15 bases between. In DNA form, the CDR3 reads TGCAGTGCGACCATCGGACGGGCCTCCTACGAGCAGTACTTC. This translates into CSATIGRASYEQYF.

This clonotype was recorded at least ten times. This chain joins TRBV27 and TRBJ2-6; D is unclear. The CDR3 is 13 amino acids. Germline V gene sequence: CDR1 MNHEY, CDR2 SMNVEV (reference sequence). V lost 3 bases to trimming and J lost 3 bases, with 3 bases between them. CDR3 DNA: TGTGCCAGCAGTTTCAATGGGGCCAACGTCCTGACTTTC. It encodes CASSFNGANVLTF.

This clonotype was seen a handful of times. The chain couples TRBV20-1 to TRBJ2-4; 12 positions match TRBD2. The CDR3 runs to 15 residues. Trimming took 5 bases from V and 3 from J; bases not matched to a gene: 5. Germline V gene lookup returns CDR1 DFQATT and CDR2 SNEGSKA (reference sequence). CDR3 DNA: TGCAGTGCTGACGGACTAGCGGGGAACAAAAACATTCAGTACTTC. This sequence encodes CSADGLAGNKNIQYF.

CDR3 DNA sequence: TGCAGTGCTCCACAGGGGCTCTCCTACGAGCAGTACTTC. This encodes CSAPQGLSYEQYF. The chain carries TRBV20-1 and TRBJ2-7; TRBD1 aligns across 7 bases. This CDR3 is built from 13 residues. With 5 bases clipped from V and 0 bases from J, the junction kept 4 bases outside the gene matches. The germline V gene has CDR1 DFQATT and CDR2 SNEGSKA (reference sequence).

The gene calls are TRBV5-6 and TRBJ1-5; D not certain. The CDR3 is made up of 13 amino acids. The germline V gene has CDR1 SGHDT and CDR2 YYEEEE. Trimming removed 3 bases at V and 5 bases at J, with 9 bases between. The CDR3 protein is CASSSSRDQPQHF. CDR3 in DNA: TGTGCCAGCAGCTCGAGCAGAGATCAGCCCCAGCATTTT.

This clonotype was counted at least ten times. This chain joins TRBV21-1 and TRBJ2-4. TRBV21-1 is labeled a pseudogene. The CDR3 is 10 amino acids. The CDR3 protein is CASRGNIQYF. For the CDR3, the DNA is TGTGCCAGTCGCGGAAACATTCAGTACTTC.

CDR3 DNA sequence: TGTGCCAGCAGCGTAGGACTAGTCGGCAATGAGCAGTACTTC. It specifies CASSVGLVGNEQYF. The chain links TRBV9 to TRBJ2-7; maybe TRBD2 (6 bases). This CDR3 is built from 14 residues. Germline V CDR1 and CDR2: SGDLS, YYNGEE. The V gene lost 0 bases and the J gene lost 7 bases, with 14 bases spanning the gap.

The chain links TRBV20-1 to TRBJ2-7, with 9 bases aligning to TRBD2. The DNA end is more similar to TRBJ2-4, so the J call may be wrong. The CDR3 consists of 14 residues. The germline V gene has CDR1 DFQATT and CDR2 SNEGSKA (reference sequence). The CDR3 sequence: CSARGGGARDIQYF. DNA for the CDR3: TGCAGTGCTAGAGGCGGGGGGGCCCGGGACATTCAGTACTTC.

This clonotype came up many times. This sequence joins TRBV12-3 or TRBV12-4 and TRBJ2-1; 8 nucleotides match TRBD1. The CDR3 consists of 13 residues. After removal of 3 bases from V and 9 bases from J, the junction contained 4 bases not matched to a gene. CDR3 DNA sequence: TGTGCCAGCAGTTTTGGACAGGGTCCTGAGCAGTTCTTC. Its protein is CASSFGQGPEQFF.

This chain connects TRBV9 to TRBJ2-2; 9 bases agree with TRBD1. The V segment lost 3 bases and the J segment 2 bases; nucleotides outside the gene matches: 8. Germline loops: CDR1 SGDLS, CDR2 YYNGEE. CDR3 length: 17 amino acids. CDR3 sequence reads: CASSASGTGFNTGELFF. As DNA, the CDR3 is TGTGCCAGCAGCGCGTCCGGGACAGGGTTTAACACCGGGGAGCTGTTTTTT.